This record covers a single T cell receptor (beta chain). This sample was included in a study of cytomegalovirus exposure and HLA in healthy donors. The CDR3 totals 19 residues. Trimming took 3 bases from V and 0 from J; bases not matched to a gene: 11. From germline, CDR1 is SGDLS and CDR2 YYNGEE. Both 60 Vbeta primers and 13 Jbeta primers went into the PCR. The assay was immunoSEQ multiplex PCR, and TCRdb's table has in-frame clones only and misses some. The sample carries fewer than 200,000 clones, 81% recorded once. This clonotype originated in a man between 40 and 49 years old in good health and CMV-seropositive. The genes are TRBV9 and TRBJ2-6; TRBD1 matches 8 bases. Sequenced sample: PBMCs. The CDR3 here is CASSAIWGTGHSGANVLTF. In nucleotides, the CDR3 is TGTGCCAGCAGCGCTATCTGGGGGACAGGACACTCTGGGGCCAACGTCCTGACTTTC.